This T cell receptor (beta chain) was recovered during a study of low-dose radiotherapy and immunotherapy resistance in tumors. Background on the study: Treatment of Cohort 2 consisted of 1 Gy per fraction every two weeks, amounting to 13 Gy over 26 weeks. Intravenous ipilimumab 1 mg/kg every six weeks was given with nivolumab 240 mg every two weeks. A dose of 300 mg of oral aspirin was taken by patients daily for four cycles from cycle 1 day 1.

Time point of the sample: after trial treatment. Treatment in this sample: LDRT plus nivolumab, ipilimumab, low-dose cyclophosphamide and aspirin (RACIN trial). Ipilimumab, nivolumab, aspirin, low-dose cyclophosphamide and low-dose radiotherapy were administered to donors. Primers used for first-strand cDNA, a TRAV- and TRBV-specific set, covered both alpha and beta chains. Amplification of TCRs used a constant-region primer and V-primer adapter for around 19 PCR cycles. TCRdb reprocessed the reads via MiXCR and lists one record per CDR3 protein. The sample records approximately 80,000 distinct CDR3 sequences, 15% to 20% being singletons. The CDR3 runs to 13 residues. Losses at the gene ends were 0 bases for V and 6 bases for J; bases not matched to a gene: 2. CDR1 and CDR2 (germline): SGHDT, YYEEEE. This clonotype was seen ten or more times.

The genes are TRBV5-6 and TRBJ1-1; 7 nucleotides line up with TRBD1. The sequencing here drew on PBMCs, taken after low-dose radiotherapy plus immunotherapy. This receptor was obtained from a male donor with prostate cancer. The CDR3 loop reads CASSLGQGAEAFF. In DNA form, the CDR3 reads TGTGCCAGCAGCTTGGGGCAGGGGGCTGAAGCTTTCTTT. The full variable domain, its missing parts supplied by reference TRBV5-6 and TRBJ1-1, is DAGVTQSPTHLIKTRGQQVTLRCSPKSGHDTVSWYQQALGQGPQFIFQYYEEEERQRGNFPDRFSGHQFPNYSSELNVNALLLGDSALYLCASSLGQGAEAFFGQGTRLTVV.